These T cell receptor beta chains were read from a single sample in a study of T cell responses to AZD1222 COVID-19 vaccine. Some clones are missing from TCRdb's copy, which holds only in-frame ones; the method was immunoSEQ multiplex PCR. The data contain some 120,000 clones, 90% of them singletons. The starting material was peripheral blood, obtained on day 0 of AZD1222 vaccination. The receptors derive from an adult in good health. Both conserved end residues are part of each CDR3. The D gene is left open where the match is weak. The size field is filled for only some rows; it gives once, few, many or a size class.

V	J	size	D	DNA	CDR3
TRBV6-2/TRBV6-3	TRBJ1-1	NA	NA	TGTGCCAGCAGTTACTCGTGGGGGAACACTGAAGCTTTCTTT	CASSYSWGNTEAFF
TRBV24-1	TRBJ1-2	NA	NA	TGTGCCACCAGTAGCCCGAGAAGTGGCTACACCTTC	CATSSPRSGYTF
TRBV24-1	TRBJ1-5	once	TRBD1	TGTGCCACCAGTGATCCTCGGACAGGGGCGGCTCAGCCCCAGCATTTT	CATSDPRTGAAQPQHF
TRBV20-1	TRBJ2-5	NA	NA	TGCAGTGCTGGGAAAGAGACCCAGTACTTC	CSAGKETQYF
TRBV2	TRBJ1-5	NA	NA	TGTGCCAGCAGCGCCAACAGTGCTAATCAGCCCCAGCATTTT	CASSANSANQPQHF
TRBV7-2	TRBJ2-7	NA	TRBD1	TGTGCCAGCAGCCAAGCCGGGACAGCATCCTACGAGCAGTACTTC	CASSQAGTASYEQYF
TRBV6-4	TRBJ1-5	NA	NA	TGTGCCAGCAGTTCGGACAACAATCAGCCCCAGCATTTT	CASSSDNNQPQHF
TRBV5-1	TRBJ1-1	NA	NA	TGCGCCAGCAGCTTGGATCCTGTAGTGACTGAAGCTTTCTTT	CASSLDPVVTEAFF
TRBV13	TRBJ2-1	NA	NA	TGTGCCAGCAGCTTAGGCGACAGGACTGGTAACAATGAGCAGTTCTTC	CASSLGDRTGNNEQFF
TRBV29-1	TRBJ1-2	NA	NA	TGCAGCGTTGAAGATCTTACGACAGGCAGCCTCTATGGCTACACCTTC	CSVEDLTTGSLYGYTF
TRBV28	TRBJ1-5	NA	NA	TGTGCCAGCAGTTTCTGGTTCTCGGGGGGCAATCAGCCCCAGCATTTT	CASSFWFSGGNQPQHF
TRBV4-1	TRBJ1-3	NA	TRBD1	TGCGCCAGCAGCCAGGAGGGACAGGGTGCTATCACTGGAAACACCATATATTTT	CASSQEGQGAITGNTIYF
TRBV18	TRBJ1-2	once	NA	TGTGCCAGCTCACCACAGGGGCAGCAGGGCTACACCTTC	CASSPQGQQGYTF
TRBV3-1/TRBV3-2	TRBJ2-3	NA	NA	TGTGCCAGCAGCCAAGATTCTAGGGGGAATACGCAGTATTTT	CASSQDSRGNTQYF
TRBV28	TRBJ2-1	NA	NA	TGTGCCAGCAGTTTTAATAGGGGTCTGGATGAGCAGTTCTTC	CASSFNRGLDEQFF
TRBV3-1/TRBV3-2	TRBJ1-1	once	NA	TGTGCCAGCAGCCAGATAAACACTGAAGCTTTCTTT	CASSQINTEAFF
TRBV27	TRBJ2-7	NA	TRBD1	TGTGCCAGCAGTTACAGGGGGTACTACTACGAGCAGTACTTC	CASSYRGYYYEQYF
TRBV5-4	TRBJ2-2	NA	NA	TGTGCCAGCAGCCTCGCCAGGGGAGGTCCCCCCGGGGAGCTGTTTTTT	CASSLARGGPPGELFF
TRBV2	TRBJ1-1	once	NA	TGTGCCAGCAGTGTCAGGGTATTTAGCACTGAAGCTTTCTTT	CASSVRVFSTEAFF
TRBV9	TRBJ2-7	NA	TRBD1	TGTGCCAGCAGCGTAGGACAGGGAAACACCTACGAGCAGTACTTC	CASSVGQGNTYEQYF
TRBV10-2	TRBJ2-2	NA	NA	TGCGCCAGCAAGGCGGTGTATCCAGACACCGGGGAGCTGTTTTTT	CASKAVYPDTGELFF
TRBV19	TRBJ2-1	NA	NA	TGTGCCAGTACCCCCTCAGAGGCCCTACCGAGGAATGAGCAGTTCTTC	CASTPSEALPRNEQFF
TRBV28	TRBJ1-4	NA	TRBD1	TGTGCCAGCAGTTTGGGCGGGGACAGGGGAGGTATACTGTTTTTT	CASSLGGDRGGILFF
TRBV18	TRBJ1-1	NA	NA	TGTGCCAGCTCACCACGGAGGGTGAACACTGAAGCTTTCTTT	CASSPRRVNTEAFF
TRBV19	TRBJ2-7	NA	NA	TGTGCCAGTTCCGAGGGGGGATTCTCCTACGAGCAGTACTTC	CASSEGGFSYEQYF
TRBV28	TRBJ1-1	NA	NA	TGTGCCAGCAGCTCCCTATCAGGTTACACTGAAGCTTTCTTT	CASSSLSGYTEAFF
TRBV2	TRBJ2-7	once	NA	TGTGCCAGTCGCCCCTCTCCGGCAGACTACGAGCAGTACTTC	CASRPSPADYEQYF
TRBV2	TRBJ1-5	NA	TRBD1	TGTGCCAGCAGTGGACAGGGTGGCAATCAGCCCCAGCATTTT	CASSGQGGNQPQHF
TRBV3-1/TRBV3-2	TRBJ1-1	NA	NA	TGTGCCAGCAGCTTGACAGGGAACACTGAAGCTTTCTTT	CASSLTGNTEAFF
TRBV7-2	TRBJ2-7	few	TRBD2	TGTGCCAGCAGCGCTTCCGGGACTAGTTCCTACGAGCAGTACTTC	CASSASGTSSYEQYF
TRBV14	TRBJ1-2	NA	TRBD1	TGTGCCAGCAGCCCCGGGACAGGTAGGGGCTACACCTTC	CASSPGTGRGYTF
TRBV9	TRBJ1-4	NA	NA	TGTGCCAGCAGCGAACGGGGGACTAATGAAAAACTGTTTTTT	CASSERGTNEKLFF
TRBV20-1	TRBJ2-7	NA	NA	TGCAGTGCCTCGACCTACGAGCAGTACTTC	CSASTYEQYF
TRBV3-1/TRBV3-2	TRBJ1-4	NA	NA	TGTGCCAGCAGCCAGCAGGGTTTCGGAACTAATGAAAAACTGTTTTTT	CASSQQGFGTNEKLFF
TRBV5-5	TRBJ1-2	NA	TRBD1	TGTGCCAGCAGCTTCAGGGGGCGCGTGGTGGTGGATGGCTACACCTTC	CASSFRGRVVVDGYTF
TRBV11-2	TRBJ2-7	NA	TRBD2	TGTGCCAGCAGCTTAGATTCGACGGCTAGCGGGTCCTACGAGCAGTACTTC	CASSLDSTASGSYEQYF
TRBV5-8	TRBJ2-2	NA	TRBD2	TGTGCCAGCAGCTTGGGCGCGGGGACACCCCTAGCGGGAAACACCGGGGAGCTGTTTTTT	CASSLGAGTPLAGNTGELFF
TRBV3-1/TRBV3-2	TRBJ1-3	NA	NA	TGTGCCAGCAGCCCCGCAGGACAGCTTGGAAACACCATATATTTT	CASSPAGQLGNTIYF
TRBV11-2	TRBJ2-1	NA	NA	TGTGCCAGCAGCCCCCAGGGTAAGATCTCGAAAAACTACAATGAGCAGTTCTTC	CASSPQGKISKNYNEQFF